This entry lists 27 T cell receptor beta chains sequenced from one sample in a study of T cells expressing NK-cell markers. With the 5' RACE reads reprocessed, TCRdb shows one record per CDR3 protein and no DNA. In all, the sample yields roughly 180,000 distinct CDR3 sequences. The specimen was blood T cells: a sorted CD56 or NKG2C T cell subset, CD4+ or CD8+ T cells, or bulk PBMC T cells (not recorded which). These receptors all stem from a woman between 18 and 69 years old in good health.

This chain uses TRBV20-1 with TRBJ2-3; TCRdb outputs TRBD2, but without DNA this stays unchecked. This CDR3 spans 15 amino acids. CDR1 and CDR2 from the germline V gene are DFQATT and SNEGSKA (reference sequence). The CDR3 here is CSAYEAGGPADTQYF.

The CDR3 loop reads CASSDGGGSNTGELFF. The chain links TRBV5-1 to TRBJ2-2; TCRdb indicates TRBD1, and absent DNA this call remains unverified. Germline CDR1 and CDR2: SGHRS and YFSETQ. CDR3 length: 16 residues.

This chain joins TRBV5-1 and TRBJ2-3; TCRdb names TRBD1, which stays unverified in the absence of DNA. The CDR3 is 15 residues long. The germline gives CDR1 SGHRS, CDR2 YFSETQ. Here the CDR3 reads CASSLDGGGPGLQYF.

The J gene is TRBJ2-3, the V gene TRBV4-2; the D call of TRBD2 rests on TCRdb alone, since no DNA is present to check it. The CDR3 is 15 amino acids. CDR1 and CDR2 from the germline V gene are LGHNA and YNFKEQ. CDR3 sequence reads: CASSQFSGVGDTQYF.

The gene calls are TRBV7-6 and TRBJ2-7; TCRdb picks TRBD1, but there is no DNA to check that call. CDR3 length equals 11 residues. Germline CDR1 and CDR2: SGHVS and FNYEAQ. The CDR3: CAAPASYEQYF.

The V call is TRBV7-2, the J call TRBJ2-7; the TCRdb call, TRBD2, lacks DNA for checking. The CDR3 length is 15 residues. Germline lookup yields CDR1 SGHTA and CDR2 FQGNSA. CDR3 sequence: CASSLSSGRVNEQYF.

V is TRBV15 and J is TRBJ2-2. The CDR3 contains 14 residues. Germline values: CDR1 LNHNV, CDR2 YYDKDF (reference sequence). CDR3 residues: CATSRDRVTGELFF.

V gene TRBV29-1 combines with J gene TRBJ2-2; TCRdb names TRBD1, which stays unverified in the absence of DNA. Germline assignment: CDR1 SQVTM and CDR2 ANQGSEA. The CDR3 contains 12 residues. The CDR3 loop reads CSVKRGLGELFF.

The chain has TRBV7-3 and TRBJ2-6; TCRdb proposes TRBD1, but this gene call is untestable without DNA. The CDR3 length is 18 residues. Per the germline V gene, CDR1 is SGHTA and CDR2 is FQGTGA. The CDR3 protein is CASSLRGQGYSGANVLTF.

The chain's CDR3 is CAISEPGQGDTIYF. V is TRBV10-3 and J is TRBJ1-3; lacking DNA, the TRBD1 call made by TCRdb goes unchecked. The CDR3 has 14 amino acids. CDR1 and CDR2 (germline): ENHRY, SYGVKD.

The V gene is TRBV11-3, the J gene TRBJ2-5; the TCRdb call, TRBD2, lacks DNA for checking. The CDR3 has 16 residues. Germline V CDR1 and CDR2: SGHNT, YENEEA. This chain's CDR3 is CASSLGAGNGPETQYF.

J is TRBJ1-1 and V is TRBV7-9. CDR3 length: 14 residues. The germline gives CDR1 SEHNR, CDR2 FQNEAQ (reference sequence). This CDR3 reads CASRPDRGYTEAFF.

This CDR3 reads CASSYVRGGPYNEQFF. The genes are TRBV6-2 or TRBV6-3 and TRBJ2-1; TCRdb calls TRBD1, which cannot be checked without DNA. CDR1 is MNHEY and CDR2 is SVGEGT in the germline V gene. CDR3 length: 16 residues.

The chain links TRBV5-1 to TRBJ1-5; the D call of TRBD1 rests on TCRdb alone, since no DNA is present to check it. Germline V lookup: CDR1 SGHRS, CDR2 YFSETQ. The length of the CDR3 is 15 residues. The CDR3: CASSPGTTRDQPQHF. Drawing the rest from reference TRBV5-1 and TRBJ1-5, the complete variable domain is KAGVTQTPRYLIKTRGQQVTLSCSPISGHRSVSWYQQTPGQGLQFLFEYFSETQRNKGNFPGRFSGRQFSNSRSEMNVSTLELGDSALYLCASSPGTTRDQPQHFGDGTRLSIL.

The CDR3: CASSLSPLMANTIYF. The chain uses TRBV4-1 and TRBJ1-3; as DNA is missing, the TRBD1 call by TCRdb cannot be tested. The germline V gene has CDR1 MGHRA and CDR2 YSYEKL. This CDR3 has 15 residues.

This chain connects TRBV29-1 to TRBJ2-5; lacking DNA, the TRBD2 call made by TCRdb goes unchecked. Germline V gives CDR1 SQVTM, CDR2 ANQGSEA. This CDR3 is 15 amino acids long. Here the CDR3 reads CSVARTSGRKETQYF.

The chain links TRBV10-3 to TRBJ2-7; the D call of TRBD1 rests on TCRdb alone, since no DNA is present to check it. The CDR3 covers 15 residues. The germline gives CDR1 ENHRY, CDR2 SYGVKD. The CDR3 sequence is CAISESQWTRYEQYF.

Here the CDR3 reads CASSYFGSGDSNQPQHF. The chain recombines TRBV6-5 with TRBJ1-5; with no DNA, the TCRdb D assignment of TRBD1 cannot be verified. Germline V CDR1 and CDR2: MNHEY, SVGAGI. The CDR3 runs to 17 residues.

The chain is built from TRBV20-1 and TRBJ2-7; absent DNA, TCRdb's TRBD2 call cannot be checked. Germline V gives CDR1 DFQATT, CDR2 SNEGSKA (reference sequence). This CDR3 spans 14 amino acids. The CDR3 here is CSARGTSGTYEQYF.

This chain connects TRBV6-5 to TRBJ2-3; without DNA, the TCRdb call of TRBD2 cannot be checked. The CDR3 runs 17 residues. In germline, CDR1 is MNHEY, CDR2 SVGAGI. The CDR3 spells CASSSLSRDSNTDTQYF.

This rearrangement joins TRBV12-3 or TRBV12-4 to TRBJ1-2; without DNA, the TCRdb call of TRBD1 cannot be checked. The CDR3 extends over 15 amino acids. CDR3 amino acids: CASSLRGQDAYGYTF.

The chain is built from TRBV5-1 and TRBJ2-1. The CDR3 has 15 amino acids. The germline CDR1 and CDR2 sequences are SGHRS and YFSETQ. The CDR3 is CASSLAWEPYNEQFF.

CDR3 protein: CASRLGGFSEQFF. This chain uses TRBV7-8 with TRBJ2-1; no DNA is available, so the TRBD2 call from TCRdb remains unchecked. Germline V gene data show CDR1 as SGHVS and CDR2 as FQNEAQ. The CDR3 sequence is 13 residues long.

The genes are TRBV6-1 and TRBJ1-4. The CDR3 has 13 residues. From germline, CDR1 is MNHNS and CDR2 SASEGT. Here the CDR3 reads CASSDATNEKLFF.

The chain uses TRBV4-2 and TRBJ2-3; TCRdb outputs TRBD2, but without DNA this stays unchecked. CDR1 is LGHNA and CDR2 is YNFKEQ in the germline V gene. The CDR3 extends over 15 amino acids. CDR3: CASSQVAGGTDTQYF.

V gene TRBV4-2 combines with J gene TRBJ2-3; TCRdb returns TRBD2, unconfirmable since there is no DNA. This CDR3 spans 16 amino acids. Germline assignment: CDR1 LGHNA and CDR2 YNFKEQ. The CDR3: CASSPRLAGGTDTQYF.

This rearrangement joins TRBV5-1 to TRBJ2-5; the D gene TCRdb calls, TRBD2, cannot be checked with no DNA. Per germline, CDR1 SGHRS and CDR2 YFSETQ. The CDR3 runs 16 residues. The CDR3 region is CASSLTGLAGEETQYF.